This T cell receptor (beta chain) was recorded in a study of shared clonotypes between healthy human individuals. Study at large: Three plates were used per donor for CD4 naive, three for CD4 memory, two for CD8 naive and one for CD8 memory.

This clone was seen only once. The sample contains more than one DNA sequence encoding this CDR3. Trimming removed 0 bases from V and 6 bases from J, with 6 bases in between. The V gene's germline CDR1 is SGHRS and CDR2 YFSETQ. The CDR3 is 12 residues long. Deep was the level at which the assay was run. Some clones are missing from TCRdb's copy, which holds only in-frame ones; the method was immunoSEQ multiplex PCR. In the table there are roughly 1,500,000 clones, just under 99% of which are singletons. The clonotype comes from a man aged 25 to 40 in good health. The gene calls are TRBV5-1 and TRBJ1-2; D gene uncertain. Specimen: naive CD4+ T cells sorted from blood. Subset meaning: CD45RA+ positively selected. CDR3 in DNA: TGCGCCAGCAGCTTGGCCGGGAATGGCTACACCTTC. It codes for CASSLAGNGYTF. Drawing the rest from reference TRBV5-1 and TRBJ1-2, the complete variable domain is KAGVTQTPRYLIKTRGQQVTLSCSPISGHRSVSWYQQTPGQGLQFLFEYFSETQRNKGNFPGRFSGRQFSNSRSEMNVSTLELGDSALYLCASSLAGNGYTFGSGTRLTVV.